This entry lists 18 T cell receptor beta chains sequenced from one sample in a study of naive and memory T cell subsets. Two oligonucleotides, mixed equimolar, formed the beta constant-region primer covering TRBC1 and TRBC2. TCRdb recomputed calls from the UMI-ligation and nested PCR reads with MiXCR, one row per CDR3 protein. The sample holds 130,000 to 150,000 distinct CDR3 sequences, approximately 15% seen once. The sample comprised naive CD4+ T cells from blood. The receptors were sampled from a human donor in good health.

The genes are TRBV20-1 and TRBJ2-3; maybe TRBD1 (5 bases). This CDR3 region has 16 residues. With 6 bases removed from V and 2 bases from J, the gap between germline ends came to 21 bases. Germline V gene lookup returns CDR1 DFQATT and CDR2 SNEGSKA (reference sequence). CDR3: CSAPPYGAVYTDTQYF. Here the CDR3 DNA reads TGCAGTGCCCCCCCTTATGGGGCGGTTTACACAGATACGCAGTATTTT.

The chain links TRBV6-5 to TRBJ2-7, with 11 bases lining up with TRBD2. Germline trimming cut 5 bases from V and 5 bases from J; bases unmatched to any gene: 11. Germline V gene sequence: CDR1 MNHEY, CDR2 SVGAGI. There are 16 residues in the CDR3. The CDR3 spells CASSTDLAGGGNEQYF. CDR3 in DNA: TGTGCCAGCAGTACCGACCTAGCGGGAGGAGGTAACGAGCAGTACTTC.

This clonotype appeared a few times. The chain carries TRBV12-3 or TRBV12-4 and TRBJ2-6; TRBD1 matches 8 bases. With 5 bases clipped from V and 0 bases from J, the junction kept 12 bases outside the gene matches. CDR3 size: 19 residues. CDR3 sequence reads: CASSRTGIGRGSGANVLTF. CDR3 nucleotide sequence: TGTGCCAGCAGTCGGACAGGGATTGGTCGTGGCTCTGGGGCCAACGTCCTGACTTTC.

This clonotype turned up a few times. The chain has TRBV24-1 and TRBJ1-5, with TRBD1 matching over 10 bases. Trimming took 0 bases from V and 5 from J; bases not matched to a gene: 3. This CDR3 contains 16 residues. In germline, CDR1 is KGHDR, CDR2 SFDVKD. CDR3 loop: CATSDLRDRGHQPQHF. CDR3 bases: TGTGCCACCAGTGATTTGCGGGACAGGGGACATCAGCCCCAGCATTTT.

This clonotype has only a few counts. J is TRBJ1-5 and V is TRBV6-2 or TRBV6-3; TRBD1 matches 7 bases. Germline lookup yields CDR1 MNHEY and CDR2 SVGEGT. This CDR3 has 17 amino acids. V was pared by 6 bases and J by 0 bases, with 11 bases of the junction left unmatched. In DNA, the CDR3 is TGTGCCAGCAGCCCCGACAGGGCTCCCAGTAGCAATCAGCCCCAGCATTTT. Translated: CASSPDRAPSSNQPQHF.

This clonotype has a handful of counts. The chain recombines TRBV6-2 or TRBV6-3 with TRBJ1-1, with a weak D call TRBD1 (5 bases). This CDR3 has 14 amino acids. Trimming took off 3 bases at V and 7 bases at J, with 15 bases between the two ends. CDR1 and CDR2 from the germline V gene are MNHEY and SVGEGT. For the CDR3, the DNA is TGTGCCAGCAGTTATTCCGTAACAGGATTTGAAGCTTTCTTT. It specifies CASSYSVTGFEAFF.

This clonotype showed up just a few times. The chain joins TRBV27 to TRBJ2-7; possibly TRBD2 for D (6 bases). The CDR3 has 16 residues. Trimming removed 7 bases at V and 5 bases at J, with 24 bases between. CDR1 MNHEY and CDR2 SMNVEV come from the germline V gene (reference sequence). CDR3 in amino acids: CASTTKRRGGKNEQYF. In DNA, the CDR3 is TGTGCCAGCACCACCAAACGGAGGGGTGGGAAAAACGAGCAGTACTTC.

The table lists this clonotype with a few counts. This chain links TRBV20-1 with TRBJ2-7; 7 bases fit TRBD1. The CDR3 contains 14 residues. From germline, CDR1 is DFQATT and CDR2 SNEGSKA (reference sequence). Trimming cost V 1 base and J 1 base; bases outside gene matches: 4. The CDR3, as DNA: TGCAGTGCTAGAGTCCCCAGGGGGTCCTACGAGCAGTACTTC. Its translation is CSARVPRGSYEQYF.

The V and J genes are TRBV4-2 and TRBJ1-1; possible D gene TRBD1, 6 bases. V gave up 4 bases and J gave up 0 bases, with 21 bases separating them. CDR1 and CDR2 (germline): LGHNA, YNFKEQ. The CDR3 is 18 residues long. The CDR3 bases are TGTGCCAGCAGCCTCCTGGGGGGCAGCGCTATAATGAACACTGAAGCTTTCTTT. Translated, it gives CASSLLGGSAIMNTEAFF.

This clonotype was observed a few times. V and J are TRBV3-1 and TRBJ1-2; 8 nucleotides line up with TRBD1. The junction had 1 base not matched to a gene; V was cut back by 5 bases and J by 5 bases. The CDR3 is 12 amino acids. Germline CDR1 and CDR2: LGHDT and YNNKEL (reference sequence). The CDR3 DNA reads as TGTGCCAGCAGCGGACAGGGATATGGCTACACCTTC. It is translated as CASSGQGYGYTF. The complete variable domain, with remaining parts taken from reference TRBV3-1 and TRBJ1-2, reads DTAVSQTPKYLVTQMGNDKSIKCEQNLGHDTMYWYKQDSKKFLKIMFSYNNKELIINETVPNRFSPKSPDKAHLNLHINSLELGDSAVYFCASSGQGYGYTFGSGTRLTVV.

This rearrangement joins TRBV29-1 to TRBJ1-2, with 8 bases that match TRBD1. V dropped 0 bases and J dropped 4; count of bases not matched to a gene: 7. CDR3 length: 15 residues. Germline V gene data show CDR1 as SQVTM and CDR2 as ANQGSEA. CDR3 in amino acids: CSVEDDGQGFYGYTF. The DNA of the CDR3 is TGCAGCGTTGAAGATGACGGACAGGGATTCTATGGCTACACCTTC.

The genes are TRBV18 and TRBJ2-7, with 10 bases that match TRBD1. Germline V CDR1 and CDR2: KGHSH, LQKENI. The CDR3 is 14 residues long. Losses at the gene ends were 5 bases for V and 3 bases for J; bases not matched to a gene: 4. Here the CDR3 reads CASSNRDRGYEQYF. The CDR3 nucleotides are TGTGCCAGCTCAAACCGGGACAGGGGCTACGAGCAGTACTTC.

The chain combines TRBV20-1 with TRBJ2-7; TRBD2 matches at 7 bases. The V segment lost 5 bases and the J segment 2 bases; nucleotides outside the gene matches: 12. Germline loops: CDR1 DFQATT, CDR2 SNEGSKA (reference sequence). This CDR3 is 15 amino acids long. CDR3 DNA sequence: TGCAGTGCTGGTAATGTGCGGGAGTTCCCCTACGAGCAGTACTTC. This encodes CSAGNVREFPYEQYF.

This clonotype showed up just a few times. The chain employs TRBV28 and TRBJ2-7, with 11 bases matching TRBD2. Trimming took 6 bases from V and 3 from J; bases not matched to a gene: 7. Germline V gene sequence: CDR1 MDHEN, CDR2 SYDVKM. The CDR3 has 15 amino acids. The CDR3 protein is CASSPHLAGGYEQYF. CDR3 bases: TGTGCCAGCAGCCCCCATCTAGCGGGGGGCTACGAGCAGTACTTC.

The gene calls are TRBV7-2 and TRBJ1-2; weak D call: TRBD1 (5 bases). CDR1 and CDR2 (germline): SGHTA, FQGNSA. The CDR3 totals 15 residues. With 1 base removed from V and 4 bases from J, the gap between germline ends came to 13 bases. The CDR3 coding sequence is TGTGCCAGCAGCTTAGTCCAGGGAACTGCCTATGGCTACACCTTC. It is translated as CASSLVQGTAYGYTF.

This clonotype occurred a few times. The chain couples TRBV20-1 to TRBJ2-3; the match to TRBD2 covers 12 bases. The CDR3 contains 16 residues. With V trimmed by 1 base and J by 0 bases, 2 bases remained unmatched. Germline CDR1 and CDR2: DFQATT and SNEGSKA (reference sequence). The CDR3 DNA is TGCAGTGCTAGAGTCGGGACTAGCGGGAGCACAGATACGCAGTATTTT. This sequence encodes CSARVGTSGSTDTQYF.

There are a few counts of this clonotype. As DNA, the CDR3 is TGTGCCACCAGCAGAGATTTGCTGGGGGCCGAGAATTCACCCCTCCACTTT. Translated, it gives CATSRDLLGAENSPLHF. The rearrangement uses TRBV15 and TRBJ1-6, with a weak D call TRBD1 (6 bases). V lost 0 bases and J lost 7, with 16 bases in between. The CDR3 is 17 residues long. Germline lookup yields CDR1 LNHNV and CDR2 YYDKDF (reference sequence).

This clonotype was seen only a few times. CDR3 sequence reads: CASSLASATDTQYF. For the CDR3, the DNA is TGCGCCAGCAGCTTGGCTAGCGCAACAGATACGCAGTATTTT. The V and J genes are TRBV5-1 and TRBJ2-3; possibly TRBD2 for D (6 bases). CDR1 is SGHRS and CDR2 is YFSETQ in the germline V gene. Trimming cost V 0 bases and J 3 bases, with 8 bases left between them. This CDR3 is 14 amino acids long. The whole variable domain, remainder taken from reference TRBV5-1 and TRBJ2-3, is KAGVTQTPRYLIKTRGQQVTLSCSPISGHRSVSWYQQTPGQGLQFLFEYFSETQRNKGNFPGRFSGRQFSNSRSEMNVSTLELGDSALYLCASSLASATDTQYFGPGTRLTVL.